This T cell receptor (beta chain) was sequenced for a study of regulatory T cells in long-lasting Graves disease. Study-level findings and limits: TRBV28 was favored in persistent disease, as were TRBJ1-2 and TRBJ2-5. Authors noted too few samples as a limitation.

Note on this clonotype: The target antigen is unknown.

The time point denotes: persistent/refractory GD, antithyroid drugs over 5 years with positive TRAb. Generation of the TCR library employed RNA extracted from PBMCs. CDR3-region Arm-PCR and iRepertoire HTBI primers produced the TCR beta libraries. TCRdb analysed the multiplex PCR reads with MiXCR anew, one entry per CDR3 protein. The data hold 450,000 or so distinct CDR3 sequences, with around 21% observed a single time. This CDR3 has 16 amino acids. V lost 3 bases, J lost 9 bases, and 13 bases stayed unmatched. CDR1 and CDR2 (germline): DFQATT, SNEGSKA (reference sequence). This specimen consisted of peripheral blood mononuclear cells (PBMCs), obtained when the disease was refractory, from a patient treated with antithyroid drugs. The source of this sequence is a female donor with Graves disease. The chain recombines TRBV20-1 with TRBJ1-6, with 8 bases lining up with TRBD1. CDR3 DNA: TGCAGTGCTAGTGCAGGGGGCGTTTTTCGCCCTTCACCCCTCCACTTT. Its protein product is CSASAGGVFRPSPLHF.